Following are 4 T cell receptor beta chains from one sample sequenced in a study of blood T cells in healthy people across ages. A sample-barcoded 5' primer and a J-beta primer mix were used in a second PCR of roughly 6 to 11 cycles. Each CDR3 protein is one row after TCRdb ran MiXCR on the 5' RACE reads. This repertoire shows some 1.5 million distinct CDR3 sequences, 28% found once; its top ten account for 7% to 9%. Sample: blood. Receptor source: a woman in her twenties or thirties in good health.

The table lists this clonotype with many counts. The rearrangement joins TRBV6-6 to TRBJ2-3; maybe TRBD2 (6 bases). V was pared by 6 bases and J by 7 bases, with 20 bases between. Germline-derived CDR1 and CDR2 are MNHNY and SVGAGI (reference sequence). The CDR3 covers 15 residues. CDR3 coding DNA: TGTGCCAGCAGCCAGGAGGGGTTGAGGTTTAATACGCAGTATTTT. Translation gives CASSQEGLRFNTQYF.

This clonotype appeared a few times. The chain uses TRBV5-1 and TRBJ2-3; D not certain. This CDR3 comprises 12 residues. Trimming removed 5 bases at V and 7 bases at J, with 11 bases between. Germline-derived CDR1 and CDR2 are SGHRS and YFSETQ. The CDR3 bases are TGCGCCAGCAGATTCGACACTAATACGCAGTATTTT. Its protein is CASRFDTNTQYF.

This clonotype was seen ten or more times. The chain's CDR3 is CASSLGDRGEWETQYF. CDR3 bases: TGTGCCAGCAGCTTAGGGGACAGGGGCGAGTGGGAGACCCAGTACTTC. This chain connects TRBV5-5 to TRBJ2-5, with 10 bases lining up with TRBD1. The V gene end was trimmed by 2 bases and the J gene end by 5 bases; junction bases not matched to a gene: 9. The CDR3 consists of 16 residues. In germline, CDR1 is SGHKS, CDR2 YYEKEE (reference sequence).

This clonotype occurred many times. The rearrangement links TRBV2 to TRBJ2-5; D may be TRBD1 (6 bases). Germline assignment: CDR1 SNHLY and CDR2 FYNNEI. This CDR3 contains 14 residues. Trimming took 6 bases from V and 5 from J, leaving 16 bases between them. The CDR3 sequence: CASRDPRGGETQYF. For the CDR3, the DNA is TGTGCCAGCAGGGACCCCAGGGGCGGGGAGACCCAGTACTTC.